This T cell receptor (beta chain) comes out of a study of T cell repertoires in cytomegalovirus infection. Across the study: A matching HLA type, together with CMV infection, was signaled by public TCR beta signatures. Study-wide findings and caveats: There were carriers of CMV plus the relevant HLA, and cumulative public TCR beta family frequency identified them.

The CDR3 length is 13 residues. The germline V gene has CDR1 LGHDT and CDR2 YNNKEL (reference sequence). V lost 6 bases and J 6 bases, leaving 13 bases between the germline ends. Details on this clonotype: The antigen remains undetermined.

TCRdb re-analysed the reads in MiXCR, keeping a single row per CDR3 protein. In the table there are about 830,000 distinct CDR3 sequences, over 25% of which are singletons. The chain is built from TRBV3-1 and TRBJ2-3; unclear D gene. This specimen was cultured CD8+ T cells from PBMCs, taken from culture after CMV antigen stimulation. The source is a human donor in good health (CMV status not recorded). Some clones in this sample may be carry-over from other donors' samples. CDR3 coding DNA: TGTGCCAGCAGAAAAAAGGGCCGGGATACGCAGTATTTT. It is translated as CASRKKGRDTQYF.